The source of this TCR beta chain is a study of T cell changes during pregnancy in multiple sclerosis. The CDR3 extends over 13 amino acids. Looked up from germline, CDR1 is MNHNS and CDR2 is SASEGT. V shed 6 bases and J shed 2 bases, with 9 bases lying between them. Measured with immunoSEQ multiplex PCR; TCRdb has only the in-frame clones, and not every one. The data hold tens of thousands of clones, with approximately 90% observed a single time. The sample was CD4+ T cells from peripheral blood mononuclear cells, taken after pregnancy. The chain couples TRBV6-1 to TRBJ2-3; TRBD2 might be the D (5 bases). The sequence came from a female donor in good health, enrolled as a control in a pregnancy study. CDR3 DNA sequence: TGTGCCAGCAGCGGACTGTTCACAGATACGCAGTATTTT. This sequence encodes CASSGLFTDTQYF.